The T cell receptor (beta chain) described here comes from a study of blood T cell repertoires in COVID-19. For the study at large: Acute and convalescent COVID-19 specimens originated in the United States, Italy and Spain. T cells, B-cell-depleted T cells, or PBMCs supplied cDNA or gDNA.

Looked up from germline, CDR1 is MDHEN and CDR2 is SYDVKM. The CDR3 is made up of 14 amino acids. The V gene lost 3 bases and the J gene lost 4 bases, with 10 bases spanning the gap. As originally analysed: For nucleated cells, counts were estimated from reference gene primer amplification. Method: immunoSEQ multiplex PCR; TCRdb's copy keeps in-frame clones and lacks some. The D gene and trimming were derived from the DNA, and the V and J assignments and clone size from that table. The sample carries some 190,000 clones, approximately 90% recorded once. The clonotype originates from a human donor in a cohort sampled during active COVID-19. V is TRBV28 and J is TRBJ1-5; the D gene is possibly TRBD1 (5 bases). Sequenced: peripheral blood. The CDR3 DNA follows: TGTGCCAGCAGTTTGGCAGGGTGGAATCAGCCCCAGCATTTT. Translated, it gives CASSLAGWNQPQHF.